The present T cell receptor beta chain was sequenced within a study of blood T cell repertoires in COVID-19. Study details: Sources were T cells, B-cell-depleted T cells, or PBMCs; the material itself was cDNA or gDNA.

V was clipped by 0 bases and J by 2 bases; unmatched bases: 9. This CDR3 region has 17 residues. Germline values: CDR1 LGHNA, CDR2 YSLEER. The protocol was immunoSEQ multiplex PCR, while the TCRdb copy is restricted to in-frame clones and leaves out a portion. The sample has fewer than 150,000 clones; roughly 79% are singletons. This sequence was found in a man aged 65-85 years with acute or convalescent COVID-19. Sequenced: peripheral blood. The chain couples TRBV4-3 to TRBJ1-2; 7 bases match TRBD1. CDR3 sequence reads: CASSQEAGDSGNYGYTF. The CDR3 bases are TGCGCCAGCAGCCAAGAAGCGGGGGACAGCGGGAACTATGGCTACACCTTC.